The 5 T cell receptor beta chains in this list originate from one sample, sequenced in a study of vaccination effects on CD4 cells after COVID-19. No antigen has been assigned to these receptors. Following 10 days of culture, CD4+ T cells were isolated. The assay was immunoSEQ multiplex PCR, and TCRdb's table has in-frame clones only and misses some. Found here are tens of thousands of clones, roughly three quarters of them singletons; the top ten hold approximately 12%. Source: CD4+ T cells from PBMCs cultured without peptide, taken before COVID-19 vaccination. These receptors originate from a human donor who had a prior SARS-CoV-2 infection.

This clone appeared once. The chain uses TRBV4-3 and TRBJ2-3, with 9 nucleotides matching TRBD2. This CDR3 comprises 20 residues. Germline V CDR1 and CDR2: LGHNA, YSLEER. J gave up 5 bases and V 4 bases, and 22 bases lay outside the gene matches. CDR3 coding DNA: TGCGCCAGCAGCCCACACTTGGCTAGCGGGATCGTTTACCGAGGAGATACGCAGTATTTT. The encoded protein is CASSPHLASGIVYRGDTQYF.

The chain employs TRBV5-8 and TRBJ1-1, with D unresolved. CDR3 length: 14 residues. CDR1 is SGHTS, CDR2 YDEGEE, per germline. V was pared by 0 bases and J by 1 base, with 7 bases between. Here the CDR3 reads CASSLGQKNTEAFF. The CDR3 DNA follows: TGTGCCAGCAGCTTGGGGCAGAAGAACACTGAAGCTTTCTTT.

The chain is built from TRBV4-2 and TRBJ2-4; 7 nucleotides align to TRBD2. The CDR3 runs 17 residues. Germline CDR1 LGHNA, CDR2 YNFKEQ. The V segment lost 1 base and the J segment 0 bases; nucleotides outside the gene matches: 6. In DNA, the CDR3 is TGTGCCAGCAGCCAAGGGGAGGGAAGCCTAGCCAAAAACATTCAGTACTTC. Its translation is CASSQGEGSLAKNIQYF.

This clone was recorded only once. The chain's CDR3 is CASSLMPQSYEQYF. CDR3 coding DNA: TGTGCCAGCAGCTTGATGCCCCAGTCCTACGAGCAGTACTTC. This chain connects TRBV5-6 to TRBJ2-7; D uncertain. CDR1 and CDR2 (germline): SGHDT, YYEEEE. With 1 base removed from V and 1 base from J, the gap between germline ends came to 9 bases. This CDR3 is built from 14 residues.

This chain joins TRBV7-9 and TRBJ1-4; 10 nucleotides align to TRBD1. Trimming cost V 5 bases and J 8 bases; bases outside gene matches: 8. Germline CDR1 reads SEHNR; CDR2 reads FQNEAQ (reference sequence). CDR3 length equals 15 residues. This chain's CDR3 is CASSPRTGGTEKLFF. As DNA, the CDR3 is TGTGCCAGCAGCCCTAGGACAGGGGGGACCGAAAAACTGTTTTTT.